This is a list of T cell receptor beta chains from one sample in a study of blood T cell repertoires in COVID-19. Method: immunoSEQ multiplex PCR; TCRdb's copy keeps in-frame clones and lacks some. Here the sample spans 35,000 to 45,000 clones, roughly nine tenths being singletons. Sequencing was carried out using peripheral blood. The receptors stem from a human donor in a cohort sampled during active COVID-19. The CDR3 runs from the conserved cysteine through the conserved F or W. Each record gives: V gene, CDR3 length, J gene, D gene, clone size, CDR3 DNA, CDR3 protein. The D gene is left open where the match is weak. The size entry is marked missing in some rows and otherwise reads once, few, many or a size class.

TRBV5-1,16,TRBJ2-7,TRBD2,.,TGCGCCAGCAGCCCAGGCCCCGGGACTACTTCCTACGAGCAGTACTTC,CASSPGPGTTSYEQYF
TRBV2,17,TRBJ1-2,TRBD1,.,TGTGCCAGCAGTGGAGGATGGACAGGGGTGAGCAACTATGGCTACACCTTC,CASSGGWTGVSNYGYTF
TRBV27,14,TRBJ2-7,.,.,TGTGCCAGCAGTTTCGGCAGGGGAGTCTACGAGCAGTACTTC,CASSFGRGVYEQYF
TRBV10-3,12,TRBJ2-7,.,.,TGTGCCATCAGTGAGTCGTCGGACGAGCAGTACTTC,CAISESSDEQYF
TRBV7-9,13,TRBJ2-7,.,once,TGTGCCAGCAGCTTAAGAGGGTCGAGATGGAAGTACTTC,CASSLRGSRWKYF
TRBV29-1,14,TRBJ1-2,TRBD1,.,TGCAGCGTCCAAAAAGGGACAGCTAACTATGGCTACACCTTC,CSVQKGTANYGYTF
TRBV29-1,14,TRBJ1-2,TRBD1,.,TGCAGCGTTCCCCCGAGGACAGGAGGCTATGGCTACACCTTC,CSVPPRTGGYGYTF
TRBV7-2,16,TRBJ1-4,TRBD1,.,TGTGCCAGCAGCTCAAGGTCCCCACAGGGGTCTGAAAAACTGTTTTTT,CASSSRSPQGSEKLFF
TRBV18,15,TRBJ1-4,TRBD1,.,TGTGCCAGCTCACCCATAGGACAGGGGGATGAAAAACTGTTTTTT,CASSPIGQGDEKLFF
TRBV30,16,TRBJ2-2,.,.,TGTGCCTGGAGTGTACTAGGGCTGATAGTCACCGGGGAGCTGTTTTTT,CAWSVLGLIVTGELFF
TRBV7-6,15,TRBJ1-6,TRBD1,.,TGTGCCAGCAGCAGAGGACAGGGTCTAGGGTCACCCCTCCACTTT,CASSRGQGLGSPLHF
TRBV6-2/TRBV6-3,15,TRBJ1-5,.,.,TGTGCCAGCAGTTTCCGGGGGGGTAACAATCAGCCCCAGCATTTT,CASSFRGGNNQPQHF
TRBV12-3/TRBV12-4,13,TRBJ2-7,.,few,TGTGCCAGCAGTTTAGTCACGGCCTACGAGCAGTACTTC,CASSLVTAYEQYF
TRBV29-1,11,TRBJ2-7,.,.,TGCGCGGGGCGGATCTCCTACGAGCAGTACTTC,CAGRISYEQYF
TRBV2,12,TRBJ2-5,.,.,TGTGCCAGCAGCCAGTCGAAAGAGACCCAGTACTTC,CASSQSKETQYF
TRBV7-9,13,TRBJ2-1,.,.,TGTGCCAGCAGCCAATCCTCCTACAATGAGCAGTTCTTC,CASSQSSYNEQFF
TRBV9,21,TRBJ2-6,.,.,TGTGCCAGCAGCATACCCGGGTGGGGGGATCCCCTGAGCTCTGGGGCCAACGTCCTGACTTTC,CASSIPGWGDPLSSGANVLTF
TRBV19,15,TRBJ1-6,.,few,TGTGCCACCAATAAACAGGGCATGGGGAATTCACCCCTCCACTTT,CATNKQGMGNSPLHF
TRBV7-9,12,TRBJ1-4,.,.,TGTGCCAGCAGCTTAGGAGCTGAAAAACTGTTTTTT,CASSLGAEKLFF
TRBV19,15,TRBJ1-5,TRBD1,once,TGTGCCAGTAGCAGGGACAGCCGTCCCAATCAGCCCCAGCATTTT,CASSRDSRPNQPQHF
TRBV7-2,14,TRBJ2-1,.,once,TGTGCCAGCAGCCTTGGCCTCGGGGGTCATGAGCAGTTCTTC,CASSLGLGGHEQFF
TRBV2,11,TRBJ2-3,.,.,TGTGCCAGCAGTGCCGAGAGGACGCAGTATTTT,CASSAERTQYF
TRBV5-4,15,TRBJ1-1,TRBD1,.,TGTGCCAGCAGCAACAGGGGGCTGGGGAACACTGAAGCTTTCTTT,CASSNRGLGNTEAFF
TRBV7-2,15,TRBJ1-2,.,.,TGTGCCAGCAGCCCAGCAGAGGCAGGGAGGCAAGGCTACACCTTC,CASSPAEAGRQGYTF
TRBV25-1,14,TRBJ2-1,.,.,TGTGCCAGCAGTGAGTTAACAGGGTTCAATGAGCAGTTCTTC,CASSELTGFNEQFF
TRBV6-5,15,TRBJ2-3,TRBD2,.,TGTGCCAGCAGTACCGCGGGGGGGAGCACAGATACGCAGTATTTT,CASSTAGGSTDTQYF